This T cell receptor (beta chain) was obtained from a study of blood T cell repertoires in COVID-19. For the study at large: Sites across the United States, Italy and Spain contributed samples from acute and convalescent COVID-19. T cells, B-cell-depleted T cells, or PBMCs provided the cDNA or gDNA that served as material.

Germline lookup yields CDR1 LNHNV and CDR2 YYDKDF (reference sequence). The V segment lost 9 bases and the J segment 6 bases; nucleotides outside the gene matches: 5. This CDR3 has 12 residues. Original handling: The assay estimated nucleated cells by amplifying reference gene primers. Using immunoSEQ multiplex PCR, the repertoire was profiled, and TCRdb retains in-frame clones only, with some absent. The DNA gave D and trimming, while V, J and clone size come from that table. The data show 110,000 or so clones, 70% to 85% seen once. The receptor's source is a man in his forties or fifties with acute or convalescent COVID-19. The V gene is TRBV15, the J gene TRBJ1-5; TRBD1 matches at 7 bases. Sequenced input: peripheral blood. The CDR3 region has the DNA TGTGCCACTGGGACAGTGCGTCAGCCCCAGCATTTT. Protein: CATGTVRQPQHF. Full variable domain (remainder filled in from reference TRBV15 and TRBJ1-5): DAMVIQNPRYQVTQFGKPVTLSCSQTLNHNVMYWYQQKSSQAPKLLFHYYDKDFNNEADTPDNFQSRRPNTSFCFLDIRSPGLGDTAMYLCATGTVRQPQHFGDGTRLSIL.